A selection of T cell receptor beta chains follows, all from one sample in a study of blood T cell repertoires in COVID-19. Produced via immunoSEQ multiplex PCR; TCRdb's table is partial and in-frame only. The repertoire holds roughly 280,000 clones, with more than 70% as singletons. The sequenced sample was peripheral blood. These receptor sequences come from a woman aged 25 to 39 with COVID-19, enrolled during active disease. The CDR3 runs from the conserved cysteine through the conserved F or W. Fields, in order: D gene, J gene, V gene, clone size, CDR3 length, CDR3 DNA, CDR3 protein. A D gene is named only where the DNA matches it firmly. The size entry is marked missing in some rows and otherwise reads once, few, many or a size class.

TRBD2 | TRBJ2-2 | TRBV2 | NA | 16 | TGTGCCAGCAGTGAAGAGCTAGCGGGAGTTCACGGGGAGCTGTTTTTT | CASSEELAGVHGELFF
NA | TRBJ2-1 | TRBV5-6 | NA | 13 | TGTGCCAGCAGCTTGGTACAGGCTAATGAGCAGTTCTTC | CASSLVQANEQFF
NA | TRBJ1-1 | TRBV28 | NA | 12 | TGTGCCAGCAGTTTAAAGCCCTATGAAGCTTTCTTT | CASSLKPYEAFF
NA | TRBJ1-5 | TRBV27 | few | 15 | TGTGCCAGCAGTTTATCGGACGGGAGAAATCAGCCCCAGCATTTT | CASSLSDGRNQPQHF
TRBD1 | TRBJ1-6 | TRBV28 | NA | 17 | TGTGCCAGCAGTTCCCCGGGCGCCAGGGGGTTGTATTCACCCCTCCACTTT | CASSSPGARGLYSPLHF
NA | TRBJ2-4 | TRBV13 | once | 12 | TGTGCCAGCAGCCGCGACAGAAACATTCAGTACTTC | CASSRDRNIQYF
TRBD1 | TRBJ2-7 | TRBV28 | NA | 14 | TGTGCCAGCAAAAATGGACAGGGGGCGGGCGAGCAGTACTTC | CASKNGQGAGEQYF
NA | TRBJ1-2 | TRBV29-1 | NA | 14 | TGCAGCGTTGAATGGGTGGTGGGGAGCTATGGCTACACCTTC | CSVEWVVGSYGYTF
NA | TRBJ1-5 | TRBV11-2 | NA | 13 | TGTGCCAGCAGCTTAAGCCCGAATCAGCCCCAGCATTTT | CASSLSPNQPQHF
TRBD1 | TRBJ2-1 | TRBV28 | NA | 15 | TGTGCCATCCGGTTGGGGACAGGGGACTACAATGAGCAGTTCTTC | CAIRLGTGDYNEQFF
TRBD1 | TRBJ1-5 | TRBV7-6 | NA | 16 | TGTGCCAGCAGCTCCGGACAGGGGTATAGCAATCAGCCCCAGCATTTT | CASSSGQGYSNQPQHF
NA | TRBJ2-1 | TRBV29-1 | few | 14 | TGCAGCGTTGCGTTTTCCAGCTCCTACAATGAGCAGTTCTTC | CSVAFSSSYNEQFF
TRBD1 | TRBJ1-3 | TRBV5-1 | NA | 15 | TGCGCCAGCAGCTGGACAGGGTTACCCGAGGACACCATATATTTT | CASSWTGLPEDTIYF
NA | TRBJ2-1 | TRBV19 | NA | 10 | TGTGCCAAGCGCCGGGAGAGAGGGTTCTTC | CAKRRERGFF
NA | TRBJ1-1 | TRBV19 | NA | 12 | TGTGCCAGTAGGGACAGGAACACTGAAGCTTTCTTT | CASRDRNTEAFF
TRBD2 | TRBJ2-1 | TRBV29-1 | NA | 15 | TGCAGCGTTGAAGAAAGCCAATTCCGGGGGGGTGAGCAGTTCTTC | CSVEESQFRGGEQFF
NA | TRBJ1-5 | TRBV15 | NA | 13 | TGTGCCACCGGCGCGGATAGCAATCAGCCCCAGCATTTT | CATGADSNQPQHF
NA | TRBJ1-4 | TRBV10-2 | NA | 13 | TGCGCCAGCAGTGACAGGGGTATTGAAAAACTGTTTTTT | CASSDRGIEKLFF
TRBD1 | TRBJ1-1 | TRBV5-4 | NA | 14 | TGTGCCAGCAGCCTGACAGGGGGTATCGCTGAAGCTTTCTTT | CASSLTGGIAEAFF
NA | TRBJ2-7 | TRBV28 | NA | 12 | TGTGCCAGCAACACCGGGGCCTACGAGCAGTACTTC | CASNTGAYEQYF
NA | TRBJ1-1 | TRBV15 | NA | 15 | TGTGCCACCAGCAGAGGGGAGGGGCGAGGAGCTGAAGCTTTCTTT | CATSRGEGRGAEAFF
NA | TRBJ2-2 | TRBV3-1/TRBV3-2 | NA | 14 | TGTGCCAGCACCCTAAGGGGATCCACCGGGGAGCTGTTTTTT | CASTLRGSTGELFF
NA | TRBJ1-1 | TRBV3-1/TRBV3-2 | NA | 14 | TGTGCCAGCAGCCAAGGAACGGTGAACACTGAAGCTTTCTTT | CASSQGTVNTEAFF
NA | TRBJ2-1 | TRBV6-5 | NA | 14 | TGTGCCAGCACCCGCCGGACTACTCACAATGAGCAGTTCTTC | CASTRRTTHNEQFF
TRBD2 | TRBJ2-3 | TRBV10-1 | once | 16 | TGCGCCAGCAGTCGGACTAGCGGAGCCTCCACAGATACGCAGTATTTT | CASSRTSGASTDTQYF
TRBD1 | TRBJ2-3 | TRBV18 | NA | 17 | TGTGCCAGCTCCCCCGGTACAGGGGGCGAGGGCACAGATACGCAGTATTTT | CASSPGTGGEGTDTQYF
NA | TRBJ1-4 | TRBV30 | NA | 15 | TGTGCCTGGAGTACCGAACAGGGTTGGAATGAAAAACTGTTTTTT | CAWSTEQGWNEKLFF
TRBD1 | TRBJ1-5 | TRBV6-4 | NA | 15 | TGTGCCAGCAGTGACTCGAGCAGGGGGCTCGTGCCCCAGCATTTT | CASSDSSRGLVPQHF
NA | TRBJ2-1 | TRBV3-1/TRBV3-2 | NA | 16 | TGTGCCAGCAGCCAACTCCCCCCTCCAGCGGGCGGTGAGCAGTTCTTC | CASSQLPPPAGGEQFF
NA | TRBJ2-1 | TRBV27 | NA | 12 | TGTGCCAGCACCACCCTCGGAAGGGAGTGGTTCTTC | CASTTLGREWFF
TRBD1 | TRBJ1-1 | TRBV14 | NA | 13 | TGTGCCAGCAGCCTTTACAGGGGGCGAGAAGCTTTCTTT | CASSLYRGREAFF
NA | TRBJ1-2 | TRBV28 | NA | 11 | TGTGCCAGCTATTTGAACTATGGCTACACCTTC | CASYLNYGYTF
TRBD1 | TRBJ2-7 | TRBV4-1 | NA | 16 | TGCGCCAGCAGCCAGGCGCAGGGGGCGGCATCCTACGAGCAGTACTTC | CASSQAQGAASYEQYF
NA | TRBJ1-5 | TRBV28 | few | 15 | TGTGCCAGCAGTTTACGTCCAGGGTCGGATCAGCCCCAGCATTTT | CASSLRPGSDQPQHF
NA | TRBJ1-1 | TRBV19 | NA | 15 | TGTGCCAGTAGTCCCCGGGGAGAAATGAACACTGAAGCTTTCTTT | CASSPRGEMNTEAFF
TRBD1 | TRBJ1-1 | TRBV6-5 | NA | 14 | TGTGCCAGCAGACCCGGGACAGGGGCGACTGAAGCTTTCTTT | CASRPGTGATEAFF
NA | TRBJ2-1 | TRBV28 | once | 12 | TGTGCCAGCAGCCCTGCCCGACTAGAGCAGTTCTTC | CASSPARLEQFF
NA | TRBJ1-1 | TRBV6-5 | NA | 15 | TGTGCCAGCAGTCCCCACTATGCCAGGAACACTGAAGCTTTCTTT | CASSPHYARNTEAFF
TRBD1 | TRBJ2-2 | TRBV9 | NA | 17 | TGTGCCAGCAGCGATCCCGGTTTTCCAGGGGGCATCGGGGAGCTGTTTTTT | CASSDPGFPGGIGELFF
TRBD1 | TRBJ1-2 | TRBV18 | NA | 14 | TGTGCCAGCTCACCACGGGACAGGGATTATGGCTACACCTTC | CASSPRDRDYGYTF
NA | TRBJ2-7 | TRBV7-8 | NA | 16 | TGTGCCAGCAGCTTATTACTAGACTCCTTCGCCTACGAGCAGTACTTC | CASSLLLDSFAYEQYF